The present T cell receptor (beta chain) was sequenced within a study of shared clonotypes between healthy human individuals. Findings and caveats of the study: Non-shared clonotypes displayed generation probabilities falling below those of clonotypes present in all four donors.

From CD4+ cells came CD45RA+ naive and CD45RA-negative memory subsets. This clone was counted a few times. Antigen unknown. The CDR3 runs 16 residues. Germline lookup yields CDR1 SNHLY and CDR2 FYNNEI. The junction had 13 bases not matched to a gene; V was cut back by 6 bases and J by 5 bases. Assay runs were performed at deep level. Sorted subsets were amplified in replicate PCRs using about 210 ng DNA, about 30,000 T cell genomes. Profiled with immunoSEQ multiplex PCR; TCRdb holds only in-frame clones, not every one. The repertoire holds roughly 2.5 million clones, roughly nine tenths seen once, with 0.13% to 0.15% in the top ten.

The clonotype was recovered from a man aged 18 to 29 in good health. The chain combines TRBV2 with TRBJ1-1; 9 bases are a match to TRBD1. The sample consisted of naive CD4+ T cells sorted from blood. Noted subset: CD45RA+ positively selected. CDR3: CASRGDRDRWRTEAFF. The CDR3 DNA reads TGTGCCAGCAGGGGGGACAGGGACAGGTGGAGAACTGAAGCTTTCTTT.